The source of this T cell receptor beta chain is a study of T cell clones after liver transplantation. Trimming shortened V by 3 bases and J by 4 bases, and 10 bases separated the two germline ends. From germline, CDR1 is SGDLS and CDR2 YYNGEE. CDR3 length equals 13 residues. Method: immunoSEQ multiplex PCR; TCRdb's copy keeps in-frame clones and lacks some. Found here are more than 20,000 clones, 78% of them singletons; the top ten hold 30% to 45%. The TCR originated in a human patient who received a liver transplant. T cells may partly derive from the graft donor. The sample was CD8+ T cells from blood, taken around 54 months after liver transplant. The V gene is TRBV9, the J gene TRBJ1-2; D is ambiguous. CDR3 coding DNA: TGTGCCAGCAGCGAGTATAAAGGCTATGGCTACACCTTC. It yields the protein CASSEYKGYGYTF.